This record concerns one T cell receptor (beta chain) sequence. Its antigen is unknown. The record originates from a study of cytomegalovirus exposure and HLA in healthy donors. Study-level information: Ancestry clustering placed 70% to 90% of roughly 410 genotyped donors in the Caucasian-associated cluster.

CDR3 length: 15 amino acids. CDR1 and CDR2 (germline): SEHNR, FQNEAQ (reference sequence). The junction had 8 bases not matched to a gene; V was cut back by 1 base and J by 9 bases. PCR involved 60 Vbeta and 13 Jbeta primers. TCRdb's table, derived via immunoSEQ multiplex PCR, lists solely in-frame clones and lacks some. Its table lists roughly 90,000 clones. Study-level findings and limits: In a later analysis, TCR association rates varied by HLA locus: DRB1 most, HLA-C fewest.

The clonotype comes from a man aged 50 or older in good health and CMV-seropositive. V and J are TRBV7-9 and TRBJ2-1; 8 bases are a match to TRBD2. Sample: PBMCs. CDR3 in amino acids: CASSLVESGSVEQFF. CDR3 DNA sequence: TGTGCCAGCAGCTTAGTTGAGAGCGGGAGTGTTGAGCAGTTCTTC.